This T cell receptor beta chain was found in a study of beta chain features in type 1 diabetes. The study reverse transcribed the entire isolated RNA, so it sequenced expressed TCRB transcripts. Each sample of naive, central memory or regulatory T cells had, on average, about 3.6 million reads. Sequenced by immunoSEQ multiplex PCR; TCRdb stores in-frame clones only, minus some. The table records fewer than 500,000 clones, around 13% of them present only once. V shed 5 bases and J 11 bases; nucleotides not matched to a gene: 13. The CDR3 is 15 residues long. Germline CDR1 SEHNR, CDR2 FQNEAQ (reference sequence). This clone came up a few times.

This clonotype originated in a man aged 30-40 years in good health. Sequencing input: naive CD4+ T cells from blood. This chain joins TRBV7-9 and TRBJ2-1; 9 bases are a match to TRBD1. The CDR3 DNA reads as TGTGCCAGCAGCGTACCGGGACAGGGAGATAGCAAGCAGTTCTTC. It yields the protein CASSVPGQGDSKQFF.